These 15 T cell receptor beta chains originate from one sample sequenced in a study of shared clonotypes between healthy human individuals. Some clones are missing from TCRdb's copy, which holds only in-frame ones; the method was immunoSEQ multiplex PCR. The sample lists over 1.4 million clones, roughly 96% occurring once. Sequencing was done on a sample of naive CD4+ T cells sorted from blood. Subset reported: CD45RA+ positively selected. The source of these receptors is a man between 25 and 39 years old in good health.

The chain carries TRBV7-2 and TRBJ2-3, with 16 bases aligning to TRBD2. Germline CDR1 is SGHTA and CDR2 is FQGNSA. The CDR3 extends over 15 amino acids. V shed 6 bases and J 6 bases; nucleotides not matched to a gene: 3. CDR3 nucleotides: TGTGCCAGCAGGGGGACTAGCGGGAGGGCTGATACGCAGTATTTT. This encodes CASRGTSGRADTQYF.

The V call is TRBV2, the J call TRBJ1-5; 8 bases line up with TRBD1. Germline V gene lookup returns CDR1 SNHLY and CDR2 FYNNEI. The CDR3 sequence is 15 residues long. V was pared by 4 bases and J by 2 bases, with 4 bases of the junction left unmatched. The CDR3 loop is CASSVTGGRNQPQHF. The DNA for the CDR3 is TGTGCCAGCAGTGTCACAGGGGGGCGCAATCAGCCCCAGCATTTT.

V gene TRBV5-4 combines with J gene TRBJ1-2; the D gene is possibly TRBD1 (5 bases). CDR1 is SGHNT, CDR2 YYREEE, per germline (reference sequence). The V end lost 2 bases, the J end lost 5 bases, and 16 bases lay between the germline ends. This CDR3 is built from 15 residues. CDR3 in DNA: TGTGCCAGCAGCTTTTTCTCAGGGAACCCTTATGGCTACACCTTC. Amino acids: CASSFFSGNPYGYTF.

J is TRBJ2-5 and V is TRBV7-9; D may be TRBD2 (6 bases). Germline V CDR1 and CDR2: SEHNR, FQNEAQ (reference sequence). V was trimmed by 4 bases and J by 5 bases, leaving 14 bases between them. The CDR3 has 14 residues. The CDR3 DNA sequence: TGTGCCAGCAGCTCCGTTCATGGGGGGGAGACCCAGTACTTC. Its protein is CASSSVHGGETQYF.

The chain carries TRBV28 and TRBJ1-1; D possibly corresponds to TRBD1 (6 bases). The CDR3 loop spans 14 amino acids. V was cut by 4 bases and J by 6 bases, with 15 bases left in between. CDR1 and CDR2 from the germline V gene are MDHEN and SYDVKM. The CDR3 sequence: CASSSTSQGAEAFF. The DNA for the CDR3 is TGTGCCAGCAGTTCCACTTCACAGGGCGCTGAAGCTTTCTTT.

CDR3 sequence: CASRREKGNEQFF. CDR3 nucleotides: TGTGCCAGCAGGCGGGAGAAAGGGAATGAGCAGTTCTTC. V is TRBV6-6 and J is TRBJ2-1, with 7 bases identical to TRBD2. The germline CDR1 and CDR2 sequences are MNHNY and SVGAGI (reference sequence). The CDR3 contains 13 residues. Trimming cost V 6 bases and J 7 bases; bases outside gene matches: 6.

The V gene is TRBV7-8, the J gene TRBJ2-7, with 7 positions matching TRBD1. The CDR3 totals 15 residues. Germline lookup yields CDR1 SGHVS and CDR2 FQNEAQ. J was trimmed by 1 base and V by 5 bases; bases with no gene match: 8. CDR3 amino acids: CASSASGGGSYEQYF. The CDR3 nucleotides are TGTGCCAGCAGCGCGTCAGGGGGTGGGTCCTACGAGCAGTACTTC. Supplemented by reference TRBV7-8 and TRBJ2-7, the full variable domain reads GAGVSQSPRYKVAKRGQDVALRCDPISGHVSLFWYQQALGQGPEFLTYFQNEAQLDKSGLPSDRFFAERPEGSVSTLKIQRTQQEDSAVYLCASSASGGGSYEQYFGPGTRLTVT.

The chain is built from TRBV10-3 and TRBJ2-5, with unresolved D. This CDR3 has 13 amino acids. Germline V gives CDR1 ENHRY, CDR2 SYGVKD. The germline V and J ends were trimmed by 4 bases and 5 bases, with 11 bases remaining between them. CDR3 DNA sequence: TGTGCCATCAGTGCAACAATGGGGGAGACCCAGTACTTC. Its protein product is CAISATMGETQYF.

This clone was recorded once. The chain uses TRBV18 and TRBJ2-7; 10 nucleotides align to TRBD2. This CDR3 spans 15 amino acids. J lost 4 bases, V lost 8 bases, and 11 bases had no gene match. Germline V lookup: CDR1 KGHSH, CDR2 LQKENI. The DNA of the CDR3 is TGTGCCAGCCTCGGAACGGCTAGCGGGAGTTACGAGCAGTACTTC. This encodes CASLGTASGSYEQYF.

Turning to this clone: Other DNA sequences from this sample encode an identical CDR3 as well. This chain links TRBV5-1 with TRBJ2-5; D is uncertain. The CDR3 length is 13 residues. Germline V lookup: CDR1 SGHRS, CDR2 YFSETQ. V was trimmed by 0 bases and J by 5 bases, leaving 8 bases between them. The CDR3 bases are TGCGCCAGCAGCTTGGCTCCTCTGGAGACCCAGTACTTC. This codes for CASSLAPLETQYF. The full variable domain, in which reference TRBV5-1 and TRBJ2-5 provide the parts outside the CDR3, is KAGVTQTPRYLIKTRGQQVTLSCSPISGHRSVSWYQQTPGQGLQFLFEYFSETQRNKGNFPGRFSGRQFSNSRSEMNVSTLELGDSALYLCASSLAPLETQYFGPGTRLLVL.

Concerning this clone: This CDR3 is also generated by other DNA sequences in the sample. The chain's CDR3 is CATSRDFAYEQYF. The CDR3 DNA follows: TGTGCCACCAGCAGAGATTTCGCCTACGAGCAGTACTTC. This rearrangement joins TRBV15 to TRBJ2-7; D unclear. Germline-derived CDR1 and CDR2 are LNHNV and YYDKDF (reference sequence). This CDR3 is built from 13 residues. Trimming shortened V by 0 bases and J by 2 bases, and 5 bases separated the two germline ends.

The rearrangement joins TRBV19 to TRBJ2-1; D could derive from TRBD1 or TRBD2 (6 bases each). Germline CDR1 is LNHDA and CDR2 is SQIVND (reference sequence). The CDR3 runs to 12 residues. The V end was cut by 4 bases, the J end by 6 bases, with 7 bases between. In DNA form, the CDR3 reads TGTGCCAGTAGTAAGGGGGGCAATGAGCAGTTCTTC. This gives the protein CASSKGGNEQFF.

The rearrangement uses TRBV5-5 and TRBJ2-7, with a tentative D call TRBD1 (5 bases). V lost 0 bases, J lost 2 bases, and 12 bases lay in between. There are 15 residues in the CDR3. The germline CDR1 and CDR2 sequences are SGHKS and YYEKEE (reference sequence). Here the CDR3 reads CASSLGGTLTYEQYF. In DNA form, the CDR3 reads TGTGCCAGCAGCTTGGGGGGCACTTTAACCTACGAGCAGTACTTC.

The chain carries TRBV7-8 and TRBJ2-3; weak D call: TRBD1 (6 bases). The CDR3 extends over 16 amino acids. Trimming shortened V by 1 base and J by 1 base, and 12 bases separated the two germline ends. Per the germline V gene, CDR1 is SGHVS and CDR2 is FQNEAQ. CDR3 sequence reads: CASSLDSAGGTDTQYF. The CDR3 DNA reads TGTGCCAGCAGCTTAGATTCGGCAGGGGGCACAGATACGCAGTATTTT.

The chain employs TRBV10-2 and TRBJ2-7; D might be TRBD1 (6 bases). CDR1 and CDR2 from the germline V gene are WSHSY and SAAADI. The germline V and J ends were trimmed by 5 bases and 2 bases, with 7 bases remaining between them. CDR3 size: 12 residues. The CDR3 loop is CASSQGTYEQYF. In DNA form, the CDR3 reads TGCGCCAGCAGTCAGGGGACCTACGAGCAGTACTTC.